The 13 T cell receptor beta chains below come from one sample, sequenced in a study of blood T cell repertoires in COVID-19. This table comes from immunoSEQ multiplex PCR, and its TCRdb copy is limited to in-frame clones, with some not included. The profile shows over 75,000 clones, around 88% of them singletons. The sample taken for sequencing was peripheral blood. Every receptor here comes from a man over 45 with COVID-19, enrolled during active disease.

The rearrangement uses TRBV4-2 and TRBJ1-3; TRBD1 agrees at 7 bases. The V and J ends lost 0 bases and 8 bases, in that order; junction bases with no gene match: 4. Germline CDR1 is LGHNA and CDR2 is YNFKEQ. The CDR3 runs to 14 residues. In DNA, the CDR3 is TGTGCCAGCAGCCAAGACAGGGGGTTGGACACCATATATTTT. As protein: CASSQDRGLDTIYF.

The rearrangement joins TRBV6-4 to TRBJ2-2; 7 bases match TRBD2. CDR3 length: 14 residues. V lost 6 bases and J lost 7; bases outside the gene matches: 8. The germline gives CDR1 MRHNA, CDR2 SNTAGT. This CDR3 is CASSLLRDYGELFF. The CDR3 region has the DNA TGTGCCAGCAGCCTCCTCCGGGACTACGGGGAGCTGTTTTTT.

The chain links TRBV19 to TRBJ1-1, with 7 bases matching TRBD1. The CDR3 has 16 amino acids. The germline V gene has CDR1 LNHDA and CDR2 SQIVND (reference sequence). The V gene end was trimmed by 7 bases and the J gene end by 5 bases; junction bases not matched to a gene: 16. The DNA for the CDR3 is TGTGCCAGTACCCAAGGGGGACAGACCTCGGGGACTGAAGCTTTCTTT. Translating it yields CASTQGGQTSGTEAFF.

The V call is TRBV14, the J call TRBJ1-1; D uncertain. Germline CDR1 reads SGHDN; CDR2 reads FVKESK. The CDR3 covers 14 residues. Trimming took 2 bases from V and 1 from J, leaving 8 bases between them. In DNA form, the CDR3 reads TGTGCCAGCAGCCAAAATCCAGGGAACACTGAAGCTTTCTTT. Residues: CASSQNPGNTEAFF.

The V and J genes are TRBV7-3 and TRBJ1-5, with D hard to call. Germline V gene sequence: CDR1 SGHTA, CDR2 FQGTGA. The CDR3 is made up of 13 amino acids. Trimming stripped 0 bases from V and 5 bases from J, with 5 bases between. The CDR3 sequence: CASSLTSDQPQHF. The DNA of the CDR3 is TGTGCCAGCAGCTTAACTTCCGATCAGCCCCAGCATTTT.

This chain connects TRBV30 to TRBJ2-5; tentatively, D is TRBD1 (6 bases). Germline V lookup: CDR1 GTSNPN, CDR2 SVGIG (reference sequence). V lost 6 bases and J 0 bases, leaving 11 bases between the germline ends. The CDR3 consists of 13 residues. The CDR3, as DNA: TGTGCCTGCCCTAAGGGGGACCAAGAGACCCAGTACTTC. Protein: CACPKGDQETQYF.

In nucleotides, the CDR3 is TGTGCCAGCAGCGTAGGTGGGGGGAAGGCGTTCTTC. It encodes CASSVGGGKAFF. V usage is TRBV9 and J usage is TRBJ2-1; tentatively, D is TRBD2 (6 bases). Trimming removed 0 bases at V and 15 bases at J, with 13 bases between. The V gene's germline CDR1 is SGDLS and CDR2 YYNGEE. The CDR3 runs 12 residues. Full variable domain (outside the CDR3, taken from reference TRBV9 and TRBJ2-1): DSGVTQTPKHLITATGQRVTLRCSPRSGDLSVYWYQQSLDQGLQFLIQYYNGEERAKGNILERFSAQQFPDLHSELNLSSLELGDSALYFCASSVGGGKAFFGPGTRLTVL.

The chain is built from TRBV6-6 and TRBJ1-1, with TRBD1 matching over 8 bases. CDR3 length: 15 residues. Germline trimming cut 5 bases from V and 5 bases from J; bases unmatched to any gene: 10. CDR1 and CDR2 from the germline V gene are MNHNY and SVGAGI (reference sequence). The CDR3 loop reads CASSDPQGAITEAFF. DNA of the CDR3: TGTGCCAGCAGTGACCCCCAGGGGGCGATTACTGAAGCTTTCTTT.

This sequence joins TRBV11-2 and TRBJ2-5; D remains unclear. The V and J ends lost 5 bases and 5 bases respectively, with 15 bases between them. The CDR3 contains 14 residues. CDR1 and CDR2 from the germline V gene are SGHAT and FQNNGV. DNA of the CDR3: TGTGCCAGCAGCCCCGTAGGATCCAGGGAGACCCAGTACTTC. Protein sequence: CASSPVGSRETQYF.

The chain carries TRBV24-1 and TRBJ2-1, with 12 bases that match TRBD2. Germline trimming cut 4 bases from V and 3 bases from J; bases unmatched to any gene: 9. The CDR3 length is 18 residues. Germline CDR1 and CDR2: KGHDR and SFDVKD. CDR3: CATSEYGLAGSRYNEQFF. CDR3 DNA sequence: TGTGCCACCAGTGAGTACGGACTAGCGGGGAGTCGCTACAATGAGCAGTTCTTC.

The chain joins TRBV25-1 to TRBJ2-7; 10 positions match TRBD2. V lost 5 bases to trimming and J lost 4 bases; unmatched junction nucleotides: 2. The germline V gene has CDR1 MGHDK and CDR2 SYGVNS. This CDR3 has 13 residues. CDR3 sequence reads: CASSRAGGYEQYF. In nucleotides, the CDR3 is TGTGCCAGCAGTCGAGCGGGGGGGTACGAGCAGTACTTC.

The V gene is TRBV2, the J gene TRBJ2-1; a possible D gene is TRBD1 (5 bases). Trimming took 4 bases from V and 0 from J, leaving 10 bases between them. The CDR3 is 15 residues long. CDR1 SNHLY and CDR2 FYNNEI come from the germline V gene. This CDR3 reads CASSVQESSYNEQFF. DNA of the CDR3: TGTGCCAGCAGTGTACAGGAGAGCTCCTACAATGAGCAGTTCTTC.

The chain employs TRBV9 and TRBJ2-1, with 12 bases fitting TRBD2. Germline CDR1 reads SGDLS; CDR2 reads YYNGEE. Trimming at V came to 3 bases and at J to 9 bases, leaving 16 bases not matched to a gene. The CDR3 loop spans 18 amino acids. CDR3 residues: CASSAGRTSGVWSIEQFF. For the CDR3, the DNA is TGTGCCAGCAGCGCCGGGAGGACTAGCGGGGTTTGGAGTATTGAGCAGTTCTTC.